The entry below describes one TCR beta chain. The data derive from a study of blood T cell repertoires in COVID-19. At the level of the study: T cells, B-cell-depleted T cells, or PBMCs provided the cDNA or gDNA that served as material.

Sequenced by immunoSEQ multiplex PCR; TCRdb stores in-frame clones only, minus some. The table includes around 300,000 clones, approximately 85% detected once. The CDR3 spans 16 residues. V gave up 9 bases and J gave up 0 bases, with 18 bases separating them. Per the germline V gene, CDR1 is SGHNT and CDR2 is YYREEE (reference sequence). Sequencing was done on a sample of peripheral blood. The sequence was collected from a human donor in a cohort sampled during active COVID-19. This rearrangement joins TRBV5-4 to TRBJ1-4; TRBD1 is a possible D gene (5 bases). The CDR3, as DNA: TGTGCCATGCGGGACGGAGGAACTGCAACTAATGAAAAACTGTTTTTT. Its protein is CAMRDGGTATNEKLFF. The whole variable domain, filled in from reference TRBV5-4 and TRBJ1-4, reads ETGVTQSPTHLIKTRGQQVTLRCSSQSGHNTVSWYQQALGQGPQFIFQYYREEENGRGNFPPRFSGLQFPNYSSELNVNALELDDSALYLCAMRDGGTATNEKLFFGSGTQLSVL.